The 14 T cell receptor beta chains below were found in one sample sequenced in a study of HIV-infected children after antiretroviral therapy interruption. This sample's treatment: PENTA 11 planned treatment interruption arm or continuous ART arm. Unique molecular identifiers were included in an RNA-based 3' RACE TCR library. One entry per CDR3 protein results from TCRdb running MiXCR on the 3' RACE reads. This table has about 89,000 distinct CDR3 sequences, about 6.3% appearing once. Sequenced material: CD45RA+ CD4+ T cells from PBMCs, pooled from several time points, taken from a donor given antiretroviral therapy, either interrupted or continuous. Subset defined: naive CD4+ CD45RA+ CD45RO- T cells. The receptors shown here come from a pool of human donors with HIV.

The table lists this clonotype with many counts. The V call is TRBV7-9, the J call TRBJ2-7; 8 bases match TRBD2. The CDR3 has 17 amino acids. The V and J ends lost 6 bases and 3 bases, in that order; junction bases with no gene match: 16. Germline loops: CDR1 SEHNR, CDR2 FQNEAQ (reference sequence). CDR3 sequence reads: CASRSATGTRVFYEQYF. The CDR3 nucleotides are TGTGCCAGCAGGTCAGCCACCGGGACTAGAGTCTTCTACGAGCAGTACTTC. The variable domain in full, completed from reference TRBV7-9 and TRBJ2-7, reads DTGVSQNPRHKITKRGQNVTFRCDPISEHNRLYWYRQTLGQGPEFLTYFQNEAQLEKSRLLSDRFSAERPKGSFSTLEIQRTEQGDSAMYLCASRSATGTRVFYEQYFGPGTRLTVT.

This clonotype is medium-sized in the sample. The J gene is TRBJ2-1, the V gene TRBV20-1; either TRBD1 or TRBD2 may fit D (5 bases each). V lost 5 bases to trimming and J lost 2 bases, with 10 bases between them. There are 13 residues in the CDR3. CDR1 DFQATT and CDR2 SNEGSKA come from the germline V gene (reference sequence). The CDR3 loop is CSAVLGAYNEQFF. The CDR3 DNA sequence: TGCAGTGCTGTGTTGGGGGCCTACAATGAGCAGTTCTTC.

This clonotype was counted at least ten times. The CDR3 reads CASSPGGNEQFF. Here the CDR3 DNA reads TGTGCCAGCTCACCAGGGGGGAATGAGCAGTTCTTC. The chain employs TRBV18 and TRBJ2-1; tentatively, D is TRBD2 (6 bases). The V and J ends lost 2 bases and 7 bases respectively, with 6 bases between them. The CDR3 is 12 residues long. The germline V gene has CDR1 KGHSH and CDR2 LQKENI.

This clonotype has ten or more counts. The chain links TRBV5-6 to TRBJ2-7; maybe TRBD2 (6 bases). CDR3 size: 15 residues. Trimming removed 3 bases from V and 7 bases from J, with 20 bases in between. The V gene's germline CDR1 is SGHDT and CDR2 YYEEEE. CDR3 coding DNA: TGTGCCAGCAGCTCCACCGGGACTCAGCTTCGGGAGCAGTACTTC. Translated, it gives CASSSTGTQLREQYF.

This clonotype was counted a few times. For the CDR3, the DNA is TGTGCCAGCAGTTTAACCCCCCCCTCAACGGCCAAAAACATTCAGTACTTC. Protein sequence: CASSLTPPSTAKNIQYF. The chain is built from TRBV6-9 and TRBJ2-4; unclear D gene. The ends were cut back, 4 bases at V and 1 base at J, with 17 bases in the middle. The germline V gene has CDR1 MNHGY and CDR2 SVAAGI. The CDR3 sequence is 17 residues long.

This clonotype has at least ten counts. The chain links TRBV27 to TRBJ2-7, with 9 positions matching TRBD2. The germline gives CDR1 MNHEY, CDR2 SMNVEV (reference sequence). The CDR3 consists of 16 residues. V dropped 6 bases and J dropped 0; count of bases not matched to a gene: 9. CDR3 residues: CASRKAGGLSSYEQYF. The CDR3 coding sequence is TGTGCCAGCAGAAAAGCGGGGGGCCTCAGCTCCTACGAGCAGTACTTC.

In this sample, this clonotype turned up many times. This chain uses TRBV11-2 with TRBJ2-7; D is perhaps TRBD1 (5 bases). The CDR3 runs 12 residues. Trimming pared 1 base from V and 4 bases from J, leaving 5 bases between. The germline V gene has CDR1 SGHAT and CDR2 FQNNGV. DNA of the CDR3: TGTGCCAGCAGCTTAGGACAGTACGAGCAGTACTTC. Protein sequence: CASSLGQYEQYF.

This clonotype was picked up a small number of times. The CDR3 loop reads CASSSRGRIGELFF. The CDR3 region has the DNA TGTGCCAGCAGTTCTAGGGGGCGCATCGGGGAGCTGTTTTTT. The chain employs TRBV12-3 or TRBV12-4 and TRBJ2-2; TRBD1 matches 7 bases. Trimming removed 4 bases from V and 7 bases from J; junction bases left unmatched: 6. CDR3 length equals 14 residues.

This clonotype was seen ten or more times. The genes are TRBV5-1 and TRBJ2-5; the match to TRBD2 covers 9 bases. Per germline, CDR1 SGHRS and CDR2 YFSETQ. The CDR3 length is 17 residues. Trimming took 5 bases from V and 0 from J; bases not matched to a gene: 11. The CDR3 coding sequence is TGCGCCAGCAGACTGGGTATAGCGGGGGACCACCAAGAGACCCAGTACTTC. Residues: CASRLGIAGDHQETQYF.

This clonotype was recorded at least ten times. V is TRBV11-2 and J is TRBJ2-3, with 9 bases identical to TRBD2. This CDR3 spans 15 amino acids. V was pared by 5 bases and J by 1 base, with 4 bases of the junction left unmatched. The germline gives CDR1 SGHAT, CDR2 FQNNGV. The CDR3 nucleotides are TGTGCCAGCAGCACCCGCGGGGGGGGCACAGATACGCAGTATTTT. Translating it yields CASSTRGGGTDTQYF.

This clonotype showed up many times. This chain uses TRBV20-1 with TRBJ2-7; TRBD2 might be the D (6 bases). V lost 3 bases to trimming and J lost 3 bases, with 9 bases between them. The CDR3 contains 12 residues. CDR1 DFQATT and CDR2 SNEGSKA come from the germline V gene (reference sequence). CDR3 loop: CSARSGGYEQYF. In DNA, the CDR3 is TGCAGTGCTAGGTCCGGGGGCTACGAGCAGTACTTC.

The V and J genes are TRBV19 and TRBJ1-5; perhaps TRBD1 as D (5 bases). This CDR3 contains 16 residues. The V end was cut by 8 bases, the J end by 0 bases, with 17 bases between. Germline assignment: CDR1 LNHDA and CDR2 SQIVND (reference sequence). The CDR3, as DNA: TGTGCCAGTCGTGCCGGGGGGGGTGATAGCAATCAGCCCCAGCATTTT. As protein: CASRAGGGDSNQPQHF. The full variable domain, completed using reference TRBV19 and TRBJ1-5, is DGGITQSPKYLFRKEGQNVTLSCEQNLNHDAMYWYRQDPGQGLRLIYYSQIVNDFQKGDIAEGYSVSREKKESFPLTVTSAQKNPTAFYLCASRAGGGDSNQPQHFGDGTRLSIL.

Ten or more counts support this clonotype. V and J are TRBV10-1 and TRBJ2-7, with D possibly TRBD1 on 6 matching bases. The CDR3 runs 14 residues. Germline assignment: CDR1 WNHNN and CDR2 SYGVQD (reference sequence). Between the trimmed V and J ends, which lost 5 bases and 1 base, there was a span of 12 bases. The CDR3: CASSSDSSSYEQYF. In DNA form, the CDR3 reads TGCGCCAGCAGTTCGGACAGCTCATCCTACGAGCAGTACTTC.

CDR3 bases: TGTGCCAGCAGTCCCCGACAGGAGCCTTCTTACAATGAGCAGTTCTTC. Protein sequence: CASSPRQEPSYNEQFF. The chain employs TRBV6-5 and TRBJ2-1, with a possible D match to TRBD1 (6 bases). V was shortened by 5 bases and J by 4 bases, with 18 bases between the two germline ends. This CDR3 contains 16 residues. The germline V gene has CDR1 MNHEY and CDR2 SVGAGI.